This T cell receptor beta chain was recovered during a study of T cells in Graves' hyperthyroidism and ophthalmopathy. Study-wide findings and caveats: From stable hyperthyroidism, ophthalmopathy was set apart by a 13 V-J model. The model anticipated ophthalmopathy a median around six months pre-onset. Clonotypes that were expanded in thyroid above 0.001 mostly appeared in blood too.

This clonotype was seen repeatedly, ten times or more. Its antigen is undetermined. Criteria for exclusion of patients were uncontrolled infection, other autoimmune disease, pregnancy or lactation. Germline V gene data show CDR1 as KGHSH and CDR2 as LQKENI. Trimming pared 3 bases from V and 5 bases from J, leaving 5 bases between. CDR3 length: 11 residues. Researchers took RNA transcripts and amplified the TCR beta CDR3 regions from them. An initial round of RT-PCR targeting the TCR CDR3 relied on the HTBI primer set. TCRdb analysed the multiplex PCR reads with MiXCR anew, one entry per CDR3 protein. Among roughly 510,000 distinct CDR3 sequences listed, around 20% were seen once.

This receptor was obtained from a man aged 18 to 35 with Graves' hyperthyroidism. What was sequenced was blood. V is TRBV18 and J is TRBJ2-7; D is ambiguous. Here the CDR3 reads CASSPSNEQYF. The CDR3 DNA follows: TGTGCCAGCTCACCGAGCAACGAGCAGTACTTC.